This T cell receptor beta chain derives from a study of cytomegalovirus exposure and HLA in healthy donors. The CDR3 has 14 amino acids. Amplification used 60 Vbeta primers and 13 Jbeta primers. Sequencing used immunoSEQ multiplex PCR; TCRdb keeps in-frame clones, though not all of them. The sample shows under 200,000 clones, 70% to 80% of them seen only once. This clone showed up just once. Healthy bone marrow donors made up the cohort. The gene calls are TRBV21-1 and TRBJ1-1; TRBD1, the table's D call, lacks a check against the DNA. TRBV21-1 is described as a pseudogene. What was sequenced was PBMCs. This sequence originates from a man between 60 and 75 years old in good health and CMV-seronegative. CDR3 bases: TGTGCCAGCAGCAGACCTACAGGGGTGACTGAAGCTTTCTTT. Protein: CASSRPTGVTEAFF.